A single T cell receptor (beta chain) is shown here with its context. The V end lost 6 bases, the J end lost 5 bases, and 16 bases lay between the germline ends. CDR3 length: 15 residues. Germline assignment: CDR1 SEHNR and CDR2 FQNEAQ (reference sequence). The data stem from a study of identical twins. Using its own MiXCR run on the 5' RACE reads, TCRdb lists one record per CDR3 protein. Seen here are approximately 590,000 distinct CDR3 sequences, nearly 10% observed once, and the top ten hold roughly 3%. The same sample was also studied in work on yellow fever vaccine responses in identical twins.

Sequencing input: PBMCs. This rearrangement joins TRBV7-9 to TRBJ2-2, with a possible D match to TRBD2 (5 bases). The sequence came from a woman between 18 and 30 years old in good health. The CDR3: CASRYGLRGTGELFF. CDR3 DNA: TGTGCCAGCAGATATGGACTCAGAGGGACCGGGGAGCTGTTTTTT.